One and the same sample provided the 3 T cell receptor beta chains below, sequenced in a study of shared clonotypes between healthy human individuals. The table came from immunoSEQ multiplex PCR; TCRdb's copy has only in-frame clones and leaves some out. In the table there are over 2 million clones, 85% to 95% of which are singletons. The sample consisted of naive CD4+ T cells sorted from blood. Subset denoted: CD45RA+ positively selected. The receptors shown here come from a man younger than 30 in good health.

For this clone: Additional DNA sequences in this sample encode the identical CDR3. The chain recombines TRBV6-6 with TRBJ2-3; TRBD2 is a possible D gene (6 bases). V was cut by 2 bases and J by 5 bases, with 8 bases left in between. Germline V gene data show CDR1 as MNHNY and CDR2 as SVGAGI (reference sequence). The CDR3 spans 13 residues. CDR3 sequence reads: CASSYGGKDTQYF. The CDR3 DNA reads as TGTGCCAGCAGTTACGGAGGGAAAGATACGCAGTATTTT.

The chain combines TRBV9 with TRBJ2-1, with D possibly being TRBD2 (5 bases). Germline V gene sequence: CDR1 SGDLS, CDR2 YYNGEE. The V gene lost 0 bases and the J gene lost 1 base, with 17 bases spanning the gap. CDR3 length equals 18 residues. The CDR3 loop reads CASSVAEGLAYSYNEQFF. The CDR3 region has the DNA TGTGCCAGCAGCGTAGCGGAAGGCCTAGCTTATTCCTACAATGAGCAGTTCTTC. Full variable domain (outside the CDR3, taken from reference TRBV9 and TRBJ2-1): DSGVTQTPKHLITATGQRVTLRCSPRSGDLSVYWYQQSLDQGLQFLIQYYNGEERAKGNILERFSAQQFPDLHSELNLSSLELGDSALYFCASSVAEGLAYSYNEQFFGPGTRLTVL.

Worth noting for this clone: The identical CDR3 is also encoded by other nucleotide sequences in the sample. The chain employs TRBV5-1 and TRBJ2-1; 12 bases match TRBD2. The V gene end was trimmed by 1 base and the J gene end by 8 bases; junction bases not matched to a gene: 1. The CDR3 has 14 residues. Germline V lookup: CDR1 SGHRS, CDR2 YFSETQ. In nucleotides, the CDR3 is TGCGCCAGCAGCTTGAGACTAGCGGGAGATGAGCAGTTCTTC. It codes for CASSLRLAGDEQFF. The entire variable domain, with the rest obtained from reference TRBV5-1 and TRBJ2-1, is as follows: KAGVTQTPRYLIKTRGQQVTLSCSPISGHRSVSWYQQTPGQGLQFLFEYFSETQRNKGNFPGRFSGRQFSNSRSEMNVSTLELGDSALYLCASSLRLAGDEQFFGPGTRLTVL.